This T cell receptor (beta chain) derives from a study of CD8 T cells in ankylosing spondylitis. Study results and limitations: It appeared that ankylosing spondylitis blood was characterized by a TCR beta motif of 8 or 9 highly homologous variants. In peripheral blood, disease-linked CD8+ clones occurred at relatively low frequencies. Researchers reportedly found disease-linked clones significantly enriched in matched ankylosing spondylitis synovial fluid.

Per germline, CDR1 SGHRS and CDR2 YFSETQ. Trimming took 0 bases from V and 7 from J, leaving 10 bases between them. This CDR3 comprises 13 residues. This clonotype was found many times. What it recognizes is unknown. The TCR beta libraries were generated through quantitative 5'-RACE incorporating molecular barcodes. Using its own MiXCR run on the 5' RACE reads, TCRdb lists one record per CDR3 protein. The table lists about 510,000 distinct CDR3 sequences, about 5% of them singletons. The clonotype originates from a male donor with ankylosing spondylitis. The chain combines TRBV5-1 with TRBJ2-5; D gene ambiguous. Sequencing was carried out using blood, either unsorted or a sorted T cell fraction (not recorded which). The CDR3 coding sequence is TGCGCCAGCAGCTTGGAGGCCGAAGGGACCCAGTACTTC. It is translated as CASSLEAEGTQYF. The variable domain in full, with the rest retrieved from reference TRBV5-1 and TRBJ2-5, is KAGVTQTPRYLIKTRGQQVTLSCSPISGHRSVSWYQQTPGQGLQFLFEYFSETQRNKGNFPGRFSGRQFSNSRSEMNVSTLELGDSALYLCASSLEAEGTQYFGPGTRLLVL.